The 18 T cell receptor beta chains reported below all come from one sample, sequenced in a study of human T cells and chemical hapten exposure. The time point was: healthy volunteer bleed at 6 weeks. Whole blood, unfractionated, served as the material for total RNA extraction. TCRdb reprocessed the RACE reads via MiXCR and lists one record per CDR3 protein. In the table there are 70,000 to 85,000 distinct CDR3 sequences, approximately 8.6% of which are singletons. Sequencing was carried out using whole blood. Receptors were obtained from a male donor in good health. Some clones in this sample may be carry-over from other donors' samples.

At least ten counts were recorded for this clonotype. The J gene is TRBJ2-3, the V gene TRBV6-2 or TRBV6-3; D unresolved. V lost 6 bases and J lost 1, with 14 bases in between. Germline CDR1 and CDR2: MNHEY and SVGEGT. This CDR3 comprises 15 residues. The CDR3 protein is CASSRPPTGTDTQYF. In DNA form, the CDR3 reads TGTGCCAGCAGCCGCCCTCCGACTGGCACAGATACGCAGTATTTT.

The gene calls are TRBV27 and TRBJ1-3, with no clear D. The germline gives CDR1 MNHEY, CDR2 SMNVEV (reference sequence). Trimming stripped 2 bases from V and 4 bases from J, with 6 bases between. The CDR3 loop spans 13 amino acids. The CDR3 region has the DNA TGTGCCAGCAGTTTAATCCGGGGAAACACCATATATTTT. The encoded protein is CASSLIRGNTIYF.

The CDR3: CASSPRTGPSTDTQYF. The DNA of the CDR3 is TGTGCCAGCAGTCCCCGGACAGGGCCTAGCACAGATACGCAGTATTTT. The chain recombines TRBV7-9 with TRBJ2-3; 8 positions match TRBD1. Germline V gives CDR1 SEHNR, CDR2 FQNEAQ (reference sequence). This CDR3 spans 16 amino acids. The V segment lost 6 bases and the J segment 0 bases; nucleotides outside the gene matches: 8. The variable domain in full, completed from reference TRBV7-9 and TRBJ2-3, reads DTGVSQNPRHKITKRGQNVTFRCDPISEHNRLYWYRQTLGQGPEFLTYFQNEAQLEKSRLLSDRFSAERPKGSFSTLEIQRTEQGDSAMYLCASSPRTGPSTDTQYFGPGTRLTVL.

This clonotype came up a few times. The chain carries TRBV5-4 and TRBJ2-1; D is possibly TRBD1 (6 bases). V was shortened by 2 bases and J by 6 bases, with 18 bases between the two germline ends. CDR1 and CDR2 (germline): SGHNT, YYREEE (reference sequence). The length of the CDR3 is 16 residues. The chain's CDR3 is CASSFRYGLGGNEQFF. CDR3 nucleotide sequence: TGTGCCAGCAGCTTTCGGTATGGGTTAGGGGGCAATGAGCAGTTCTTC.

This clonotype showed up just a few times. One junction end does not reproduce the germline sequence, and a read error may be involved. The V gene is TRBV2, the J gene TRBJ1-6; TRBD1 aligns across 8 bases. The CDR3 totals 16 residues. Germline CDR1 is SNHLY and CDR2 is FYNNEI. CDR3 nucleotide sequence: TGTGCCAGCAGCGAAGACAGGGGAACTGGGCGGGCACCCCTCCACTTT. Translating it yields CASSEDRGTGRAPLHF.

The chain recombines TRBV6-1 with TRBJ1-2, with TRBD1 as a possible D gene (6 bases). The V end lost 10 bases, the J end lost 2 bases, and 11 bases lay between the germline ends. Germline V gives CDR1 MNHNS, CDR2 SASEGT. The length of the CDR3 is 12 residues. CDR3 sequence reads: CAIPDSNYGYTF. The DNA of the CDR3 is TGTGCCATACCGGACAGCAACTATGGCTACACCTTC.

The chain uses TRBV7-8 and TRBJ2-7; 8 positions agree with TRBD1. CDR1 is SGHVS and CDR2 is FQNEAQ in the germline V gene. The CDR3 extends over 14 amino acids. The J segment lost 4 bases and the V segment lost 5 bases, leaving 7 bases of the junction unmatched. For the CDR3, the DNA is TGTGCCAGCAGCCTCCGGACAGGGAGGTACGAGCAGTACTTC. It codes for CASSLRTGRYEQYF. The variable domain in full, completed from reference TRBV7-8 and TRBJ2-7, reads GAGVSQSPRYKVAKRGQDVALRCDPISGHVSLFWYQQALGQGPEFLTYFQNEAQLDKSGLPSDRFFAERPEGSVSTLKIQRTQQEDSAVYLCASSLRTGRYEQYFGPGTRLTVT.

The V and J genes are TRBV13 and TRBJ2-4; D not resolved. Germline loops: CDR1 PRHDT, CDR2 FYEKMQ (reference sequence). The length of the CDR3 is 14 residues. V was cut by 0 bases and J by 1 base, with 4 bases left in between. The CDR3 reads CASSLGWAKNIQYF. The CDR3 DNA sequence: TGTGCCAGCAGCTTAGGTTGGGCCAAAAACATTCAGTACTTC.

This clonotype came up a few times. The rearrangement uses TRBV20-1 and TRBJ2-1, with 10 bases lining up with TRBD2. Germline lookup yields CDR1 DFQATT and CDR2 SNEGSKA (reference sequence). This CDR3 has 15 amino acids. V shed 1 base, J shed 8 bases, and the junction held 8 bases outside the gene matches. CDR3 residues: CSARGPSGRTDEQFF. CDR3 DNA sequence: TGCAGTGCTAGAGGTCCTAGCGGGAGAACCGATGAGCAGTTCTTC.

This clonotype was seen a handful of times. The CDR3 loop reads CSTSEGIGELFF. The DNA of the CDR3 is TGCAGCACGTCAGAGGGGATCGGGGAGCTGTTTTTT. The chain recombines TRBV29-1 with TRBJ2-2; the D call may be TRBD1 or TRBD2 (5 bases each). Trimming pared 8 bases from V and 7 bases from J, leaving 14 bases between. The CDR3 runs 12 residues. The germline V gene encodes CDR1 SQVTM and CDR2 ANQGSEA.

This clonotype was recorded a few times. The V gene is TRBV4-1, the J gene TRBJ2-1; TRBD1 agrees at 8 bases. The germline CDR1 and CDR2 sequences are MGHRA and YSYEKL. The trim removed 3 bases at V and 9 bases at J, leaving 10 bases unmatched. The CDR3 is 15 residues long. CDR3 region: CASSQTGDMGSEQFF. CDR3 DNA sequence: TGCGCCAGCAGCCAGACAGGGGACATGGGCAGTGAGCAGTTCTTC.

This clonotype was found many times. This chain connects TRBV20-1 to TRBJ2-3, with D uncertain. V was pared by 0 bases and J by 5 bases, with 9 bases between. The CDR3 contains 13 residues. Germline V gives CDR1 DFQATT, CDR2 SNEGSKA (reference sequence). CDR3 in DNA: TGCAGTGCTAGAGATGAAAGAGGAGATACGCAGTATTTT. Translation: CSARDERGDTQYF.

This clonotype has a handful of counts. The V gene is TRBV5-6, the J gene TRBJ2-3; D remains ambiguous. The V gene's germline CDR1 is SGHDT and CDR2 YYEEEE. Trimming left V 7 bases short and J 0 bases short, with 9 bases between. The CDR3 has 13 amino acids. The CDR3: CASGWSSTDTQYF. The CDR3 DNA is TGTGCCAGCGGATGGTCTAGCACAGATACGCAGTATTTT.

In its sample, this clonotype was seen many times. V is TRBV20-1 and J is TRBJ2-3, with 8 positions matching TRBD2. The CDR3 runs to 15 residues. Germline CDR1 and CDR2: DFQATT and SNEGSKA (reference sequence). V shed 0 bases and J 6 bases; nucleotides not matched to a gene: 8. The CDR3 DNA follows: TGCAGTGCTAGAGATACAGCGGGAGTACGGGATACGCAGTATTTT. This translates into CSARDTAGVRDTQYF.

The V gene is TRBV6-6, the J gene TRBJ2-5; D call uncertain. With 6 bases removed from V and 0 bases from J, the gap between germline ends came to 8 bases. Per the germline V gene, CDR1 is MNHNY and CDR2 is SVGAGI (reference sequence). The CDR3 totals 13 residues. The CDR3 loop is CASSYENQETQYF. CDR3 nucleotide sequence: TGTGCCAGCAGCTATGAAAACCAAGAGACCCAGTACTTC.

This clonotype was picked up a small number of times. The J gene is TRBJ1-1, the V gene TRBV5-1, with D perhaps matching TRBD1 (6 bases). The V gene's germline CDR1 is SGHRS and CDR2 YFSETQ. V gave up 2 bases and J gave up 2 bases, with 13 bases separating them. This CDR3 has 15 residues. The CDR3 coding sequence is TGCGCCAGCAGCTTCGTACAGGGTTCTAACACTGAAGCTTTCTTT. Translated: CASSFVQGSNTEAFF. The full variable domain, in which reference TRBV5-1 and TRBJ1-1 provide the parts outside the CDR3, is KAGVTQTPRYLIKTRGQQVTLSCSPISGHRSVSWYQQTPGQGLQFLFEYFSETQRNKGNFPGRFSGRQFSNSRSEMNVSTLELGDSALYLCASSFVQGSNTEAFFGQGTRLTVV.

This clonotype was seen ten or more times. V and J are TRBV15 and TRBJ2-2; 7 nucleotides align to TRBD1. The V gene end was trimmed by 1 base and the J gene end by 7 bases; junction bases not matched to a gene: 6. CDR3 size: 15 residues. Germline V gives CDR1 LNHNV, CDR2 YYDKDF (reference sequence). CDR3 sequence (DNA): TGTGCCACCAGCAGAGCCGAGGGGGCGAACGGGGAGCTGTTTTTT. Protein: CATSRAEGANGELFF.

This clonotype was seen repeatedly, ten times or more. The V call is TRBV29-1, the J call TRBJ1-2; D is ambiguous. This CDR3 comprises 13 residues. V gave up 4 bases and J gave up 4 bases, with 13 bases separating them. Looked up from germline, CDR1 is SQVTM and CDR2 is ANQGSEA. The CDR3 sequence: CSVGRDLSYGYTF. The CDR3, as DNA: TGCAGCGTTGGGAGGGATTTGAGCTATGGCTACACCTTC.